This T cell receptor beta chain came from a study of cytomegalovirus exposure and HLA in healthy donors. Study-wide results and caveats: Follow-up analysis later connected one missense variant in DCLRE1C with trimming of TCR beta V- and J-genes. Later on, analysis showed that most CMV-associated TCR beta chains appeared to be HLA-restricted.

Remarks on this clone: Its antigen is unknown.

The germline CDR1 and CDR2 sequences are SGHNT and YYREEE (reference sequence). This CDR3 contains 16 residues. V gave up 0 bases and J gave up 6 bases, with 16 bases separating them. Donors in the study were healthy people who gave bone marrow. Amplification used 60 Vbeta primers and 13 Jbeta primers. The repertoire was sequenced with immunoSEQ multiplex PCR; TCRdb's copy has only in-frame clones and lacks some. The sample records 75,000 to 100,000 clones, around 81% being singletons. The sequencing sample was made of PBMCs. The V call is TRBV5-4, the J call TRBJ2-1; the D gene is possibly TRBD1 (6 bases). This TCR was recovered from a man aged 40-55 years in good health and CMV-seropositive. The CDR3: CASSLAATGRFNEQFF. DNA of the CDR3: TGTGCCAGCAGCTTGGCCGCTACAGGGCGATTCAATGAGCAGTTCTTC.